This T cell receptor beta chain is from a study of T cells in Graves' hyperthyroidism and ophthalmopathy. This CDR3 is built from 13 residues. Germline V gene data show CDR1 as DFQATT and CDR2 as SNEGSKA (reference sequence). Trimming stripped 1 base from V and 3 bases from J, with 7 bases between. TCR beta CDR3 regions were amplified from RNA. The study used the HTBI primer set for a first-round RT-PCR of the TCR CDR3. MiXCR, run by TCRdb on the multiplex PCR reads, gives a single entry per CDR3 protein. Found here are some 760,000 distinct CDR3 sequences, 12% to 15% of them singletons; the top ten hold 9.5% to 13%.

The V and J genes are TRBV20-1 and TRBJ1-3; D remains ambiguous. Sample: blood. The TCR comes from a woman aged 18 to 35 with Graves' hyperthyroidism. CDR3 amino acids: CSARVVNGNTIYF. CDR3 bases: TGCAGTGCTAGAGTGGTAAATGGAAACACCATATATTTT.